Shown below are 27 T cell receptor beta chains from a single sample sequenced in a study of shared clonotypes between healthy human individuals. Sequencing used immunoSEQ multiplex PCR; TCRdb keeps in-frame clones, though not all of them. The table lists about 2.2 million clones, roughly 93% of them singletons. CD45RO-negative CD8 cells positively selected for CCR7 made up the naive population, which excluded terminally differentiated effector memory CD45RA+ cells. Source material: naive CD8+ T cells from PBMCs. These receptors were collected from a man between 18 and 35 years old in good health. Some clones in this sample may be carry-over from other donors' samples.

J is TRBJ2-2 and V is TRBV7-8; TRBD1 might be the D (5 bases). V lost 11 bases to trimming and J lost 1 base, with 8 bases between them. CDR3 length: 12 amino acids. The germline V gene encodes CDR1 SGHVS and CDR2 FQNEAQ. CDR3 sequence (DNA): TGTGCCGCCCAGGGGAACACCGGGGAGCTGTTTTTT. It codes for CAAQGNTGELFF.

The genes are TRBV29-1 and TRBJ2-5, with 10 bases matching TRBD2. Per the germline V gene, CDR1 is SQVTM and CDR2 is ANQGSEA. This CDR3 contains 14 residues. With 5 bases clipped from V and 5 bases from J, the junction kept 8 bases outside the gene matches. The DNA of the CDR3 is TGCAGCGTTAGGTATCTAGCGGGAGATGAGACCCAGTACTTC. This sequence encodes CSVRYLAGDETQYF.

The rearrangement joins TRBV9 to TRBJ2-1, with D hard to call. Germline V CDR1 and CDR2: SGDLS, YYNGEE. V was trimmed by 0 bases and J by 3 bases, leaving 7 bases between them. The CDR3 contains 14 residues. CDR3 sequence reads: CASSVATVYNEQFF. Here the CDR3 DNA reads TGTGCCAGCAGCGTAGCTACAGTCTACAATGAGCAGTTCTTC.

V gene TRBV7-3 combines with J gene TRBJ2-3; TRBD1 agrees at 11 bases. The CDR3 extends over 18 amino acids. The trim removed 1 base at V and 2 bases at J, leaving 8 bases unmatched. Per germline, CDR1 SGHTA and CDR2 FQGTGA. CDR3 residues: CASSLNLGQGVLTDTQYF. DNA of the CDR3: TGTGCCAGCAGCTTAAATCTGGGACAGGGGGTCCTCACAGATACGCAGTATTTT.

The V and J genes are TRBV11-1 and TRBJ2-7; TRBD2 aligns across 8 bases. V trimming: 2 bases; J trimming: 5 bases; junction bases outside the gene matches: 8. The germline V gene encodes CDR1 SGHAT and CDR2 FQDESV (reference sequence). This CDR3 contains 15 residues. The DNA for the CDR3 is TGTGCCAGCAGCTTACGGGGGGGACCCCTCGACGAGCAGTACTTC. The encoded protein is CASSLRGGPLDEQYF.

The V and J genes are TRBV7-6 and TRBJ2-3, with TRBD2 matching over 7 bases. Germline CDR1 and CDR2: SGHVS and FNYEAQ. The CDR3 runs to 16 residues. The J segment lost 0 bases and the V segment lost 3 bases, leaving 6 bases of the junction unmatched. The chain's CDR3 is CASSFKAGVSTDTQYF. In DNA, the CDR3 is TGTGCCAGCAGCTTTAAGGCGGGAGTGAGCACAGATACGCAGTATTTT.

The genes are TRBV13 and TRBJ2-7; 8 bases line up with TRBD2. V lost 0 bases and J lost 3; bases outside the gene matches: 4. Germline V gene data show CDR1 as PRHDT and CDR2 as FYEKMQ (reference sequence). The CDR3 totals 15 residues. The CDR3 nucleotides are TGTGCCAGCAGCTTAGGCGGGACTAGGGACTACGAGCAGTACTTC. It is translated as CASSLGGTRDYEQYF.

The chain recombines TRBV7-8 with TRBJ2-7; tentatively, D is TRBD1 (5 bases). The CDR3 has 14 residues. The germline V gene encodes CDR1 SGHVS and CDR2 FQNEAQ. Trimming removed 5 bases from V and 6 bases from J, with 17 bases in between. The CDR3 DNA sequence: TGTGCCAGCAGCCTCGCAGGGAAGGTGTCCGAGCAGTACTTC. Protein product: CASSLAGKVSEQYF. Drawing the rest from reference TRBV7-8 and TRBJ2-7, the complete variable domain is GAGVSQSPRYKVAKRGQDVALRCDPISGHVSLFWYQQALGQGPEFLTYFQNEAQLDKSGLPSDRFFAERPEGSVSTLKIQRTQQEDSAVYLCASSLAGKVSEQYFGPGTRLTVT.

The chain links TRBV28 to TRBJ2-7; TRBD2 aligns across 7 bases. The CDR3 is made up of 16 amino acids. Per the germline V gene, CDR1 is MDHEN and CDR2 is SYDVKM. The J segment lost 0 bases and the V segment lost 8 bases, leaving 13 bases of the junction unmatched. The CDR3 here is CASWGGWGPGSYEQYF. CDR3 DNA: TGTGCCAGCTGGGGAGGGTGGGGTCCCGGCTCCTACGAGCAGTACTTC.

This chain connects TRBV2 to TRBJ2-7; 13 bases match TRBD2. J lost 4 bases, V lost 6 bases, and 6 bases had no gene match. CDR1 is SNHLY and CDR2 is FYNNEI in the germline V gene. The CDR3 runs 15 residues. For the CDR3, the DNA is TGTGCCAGCAGCCTCGGACTAGCGGGAGAGTACGAGCAGTACTTC. It codes for CASSLGLAGEYEQYF.

J is TRBJ2-5 and V is TRBV7-9; weak D call: TRBD2 (5 bases). Germline CDR1 reads SEHNR; CDR2 reads FQNEAQ (reference sequence). The CDR3 is made up of 15 amino acids. Trimming stripped 0 bases from V and 1 base from J, with 9 bases between. The CDR3 DNA follows: TGTGCCAGCAGCTTAGCGCCTCTAGCCCAAGAGACCCAGTACTTC. This codes for CASSLAPLAQETQYF.

The chain has TRBV27 and TRBJ2-7; D call uncertain. Germline V lookup: CDR1 MNHEY, CDR2 SMNVEV (reference sequence). Trimming removed 2 bases at V and 2 bases at J, with 7 bases between. This CDR3 is built from 13 residues. As DNA, the CDR3 is TGTGCCAGCAGTTTAGATATGGCCTACGAGCAGTACTTC. This codes for CASSLDMAYEQYF.

This clone was seen once. The CDR3 coding sequence is TGTGCCAGCAGCTTATCGTCGTGGGGGAACACCATATATTTT. Protein: CASSLSSWGNTIYF. The chain recombines TRBV11-2 with TRBJ1-3; TRBD1 is a possible D gene (5 bases). Germline V CDR1 and CDR2: SGHAT, FQNNGV. Trimming pared 2 bases from V and 7 bases from J, leaving 12 bases between. The CDR3 runs to 14 residues.

The count of this clone is one. This sequence joins TRBV28 and TRBJ1-5; TRBD1 might be the D (5 bases). Looked up from germline, CDR1 is MDHEN and CDR2 is SYDVKM. Trimming removed 3 bases at V and 0 bases at J, with 18 bases between. This CDR3 comprises 18 residues. CDR3 sequence: CASSLLGHYPYSNQPQHF. CDR3 bases: TGTGCCAGCAGTTTGCTCGGACATTATCCCTATAGCAATCAGCCCCAGCATTTT.

Of note for this clone: Other nucleotide sequences in the sample specify the same CDR3. The CDR3 DNA is TGCAGCGGACGAACAGGGTACAATGAGCAGTTCTTC. Its protein product is CSGRTGYNEQFF. V usage is TRBV29-1 and J usage is TRBJ2-1; weak D call: TRBD1 (6 bases). V lost 7 bases to trimming and J lost 4 bases, with 11 bases between them. CDR3 length: 12 residues. Germline V gene sequence: CDR1 SQVTM, CDR2 ANQGSEA.

This chain links TRBV27 with TRBJ2-1; D is uncertain. V lost 5 bases to trimming and J lost 8 bases, with 16 bases between them. This CDR3 is built from 14 residues. The germline gives CDR1 MNHEY, CDR2 SMNVEV (reference sequence). CDR3 sequence reads: CASSPLDGKYEQFF. CDR3 in DNA: TGTGCCAGCAGTCCCCTGGACGGCAAATATGAGCAGTTCTTC.

The chain links TRBV9 to TRBJ2-5, with D perhaps matching TRBD1 (5 bases). Germline values: CDR1 SGDLS, CDR2 YYNGEE. The CDR3 runs to 13 residues. Trimming removed 0 bases at V and 6 bases at J, with 9 bases between. The CDR3, as DNA: TGTGCCAGCAGCGTAGATCAGGGCCAGACCCAGTACTTC. Residues: CASSVDQGQTQYF. Combining the CDR3 with reference TRBV9 and TRBJ2-5 gives the whole variable domain DSGVTQTPKHLITATGQRVTLRCSPRSGDLSVYWYQQSLDQGLQFLIQYYNGEERAKGNILERFSAQQFPDLHSELNLSSLELGDSALYFCASSVDQGQTQYFGPGTRLLVL.

For the CDR3, the DNA is TGCGCCAGCAGCTTGGATGGTAGCGGGATTACCCCCTGGGGCTACGAGCAGTACTTC. Translation gives CASSLDGSGITPWGYEQYF. The V and J genes are TRBV5-1 and TRBJ2-7; TRBD2 agrees at 8 bases. CDR3 size: 19 residues. Losses at the gene ends were 0 bases for V and 3 bases for J; bases not matched to a gene: 17. CDR1 SGHRS and CDR2 YFSETQ come from the germline V gene.

The rearrangement uses TRBV28 and TRBJ2-2; TRBD2 matches 8 bases. The germline V gene encodes CDR1 MDHEN and CDR2 SYDVKM. V trimming: 6 bases; J trimming: 4 bases; junction bases outside the gene matches: 10. The CDR3 is made up of 16 amino acids. This CDR3 is CASSPHDGGGTGELFF. Written as DNA, the CDR3 is TGTGCCAGCAGCCCACATGACGGGGGGGGCACCGGGGAGCTGTTTTTT.

As to this clone: No DNA is shown, since the ends of the CDR3 on it are uncertain; the CDR3 is the one TCRdb lists. The V call is TRBV15, the J call TRBJ2-1; the DNA was not used to check the table's D call, TRBD2. The germline CDR1 and CDR2 sequences are LNHNV and YYDKDF (reference sequence). The CDR3 spans 20 amino acids, including both terminal residues. CDR3 protein: CATSSGSVSNEQFFGLQQFF.

As regards this clone: Other nucleotide sequences in the sample specify the same CDR3. The V and J genes are TRBV28 and TRBJ2-5, with D unclear. Trimming pared 6 bases from V and 5 bases from J, leaving 4 bases between. The CDR3 is 10 amino acids. CDR1 and CDR2 from the germline V gene are MDHEN and SYDVKM. CDR3 amino acids: CASRGETQYF. DNA for the CDR3: TGTGCCAGCAGAGGGGAGACCCAGTACTTC. Complete variable domain (other parts from reference TRBV28 and TRBJ2-5): DVKVTQSSRYLVKRTGEKVFLECVQDMDHENMFWYRQDPGLGLRLIYFSYDVKMKEKGDIPEGYSVSREKKERFSLILESASTNQTSMYLCASRGETQYFGPGTRLLVL.

V usage is TRBV13 and J usage is TRBJ2-1; 8 bases align to TRBD1. With 5 bases clipped from V and 6 bases from J, the junction kept 6 bases outside the gene matches. The germline gives CDR1 PRHDT, CDR2 FYEKMQ (reference sequence). This CDR3 has 14 residues. CDR3 bases: TGTGCCAGCAGCCTTGCCCAGGGGGCCAATGAGCAGTTCTTC. Its translation: CASSLAQGANEQFF.

The CDR3 is CASSGRGQVYGYTF. The CDR3 coding sequence is TGTGCCAGCAGTGGGAGGGGGCAAGTCTATGGCTACACCTTC. The genes are TRBV7-9 and TRBJ1-2; TRBD1 agrees at 7 bases. The germline V gene encodes CDR1 SEHNR and CDR2 FQNEAQ (reference sequence). Unmatched junction bases numbered 8, after V lost 6 bases and J lost 4 bases. The CDR3 sequence is 14 residues long.

This sequence joins TRBV4-1 and TRBJ1-2; D remains ambiguous. Germline V CDR1 and CDR2: MGHRA, YSYEKL. The CDR3 extends over 14 amino acids. Trimming left V 1 base short and J 0 bases short, with 6 bases between. In DNA form, the CDR3 reads TGCGCCAGCAGCCAAGTGGCAGCTAACTATGGCTACACCTTC. As protein: CASSQVAANYGYTF.

The chain combines TRBV11-3 with TRBJ2-1; D possibly corresponds to TRBD2 (5 bases). V lost 1 base and J lost 1, with 5 bases in between. The CDR3 runs 14 residues. Germline V gene sequence: CDR1 SGHNT, CDR2 YENEEA. The CDR3 coding sequence is TGTGCCAGCAGCTTAGCGGGATCCTACAATGAGCAGTTCTTC. Translating gives CASSLAGSYNEQFF.

The rearrangement uses TRBV19 and TRBJ1-1; D call uncertain. The CDR3 spans 17 residues. Germline loops: CDR1 LNHDA, CDR2 SQIVND (reference sequence). V lost 4 bases to trimming and J lost 1 base, with 19 bases between them. The CDR3 DNA reads as TGTGCCAGTAGTAAAGCCCGACAAAGAGAGTGGAACACTGAAGCTTTCTTT. Translating it yields CASSKARQREWNTEAFF.

This clone appeared a single time. V gene TRBV19 combines with J gene TRBJ1-2; D possibly corresponds to TRBD1 (6 bases). The CDR3 is made up of 14 amino acids. Trimming pared 6 bases from V and 0 bases from J, leaving 11 bases between. Germline V gene data show CDR1 as LNHDA and CDR2 as SQIVND (reference sequence). In DNA, the CDR3 is TGTGCCAGTAGGGTGGGACATTCTAACTATGGCTACACCTTC. Its protein product is CASRVGHSNYGYTF.